The clone carrying this T cell receptor beta chain came up a few times. Its cognate antigen is unknown. This record comes from a study of response to subunit inactivated influenza vaccine. TCRdb analysed the RT-PCR reads with MiXCR anew, one entry per CDR3 protein. This repertoire shows 500,000 to 550,000 distinct CDR3 sequences, under 9% found once; its top ten account for over 10%. The CDR3 sequence is 12 residues long. Germline CDR1 SQVTM, CDR2 ANQGSEA. The V gene lost 4 bases and the J gene lost 4 bases, with 11 bases spanning the gap. The study, taken as a whole, reports: The authors suggested that few new T cells are recruited per seasonal influenza vaccination.

The sequencing here drew on PBMCs from blood, taken roughly 24 months after vaccination. The chain joins TRBV29-1 to TRBJ2-7; D is ambiguous. The TCR sequence derives from a man aged 50 to 69 who received an inactivated influenza vaccine. CDR3 residues: CSVGPDGYEQYF. The DNA for the CDR3 is TGCAGCGTTGGCCCGGACGGGTACGAGCAGTACTTC.